This T cell receptor (beta chain) was captured by sequencing in a study of blood T cell repertoires in COVID-19. The wider study: The samples span acute and convalescent COVID-19 from the United States, Italy and Spain. T cells, B-cell-depleted T cells, or PBMCs provided the cDNA or gDNA that served as material.

CDR3 size: 18 residues. CDR1 is PRHDT, CDR2 FYEKMQ, per germline (reference sequence). V lost 1 base and J 0 bases, leaving 16 bases between the germline ends. Authors' processing steps: Amplification from reference gene primers served as the basis for estimated nucleated cell counts. Data came from immunoSEQ multiplex PCR; TCRdb stores just in-frame clones and leaves some out. The D gene and trimming were derived from the DNA, and the V and J assignments and clone size from that table. The data hold 150,000 or so clones, with around 86% observed a single time. The clonotype comes from a man between 18 and 35 years old with acute or convalescent COVID-19. The rearrangement joins TRBV13 to TRBJ2-1; D perhaps matches TRBD1 (6 bases). Specimen: peripheral blood. The CDR3 region is CASSLAGVVWGSYNEQFF. The CDR3 DNA reads as TGTGCCAGCAGCTTAGCAGGGGTAGTGTGGGGCTCCTACAATGAGCAGTTCTTC. The variable domain in full, with the rest retrieved from reference TRBV13 and TRBJ2-1, is AAGVIQSPRHLIKEKRETATLKCYPIPRHDTVYWYQQGPGQDPQFLISFYEKMQSDKGSIPDRFSAQQFSDYHSELNMSSLELGDSALYFCASSLAGVVWGSYNEQFFGPGTRLTVL.